Listed below are T cell receptor beta chains from one sample, sequenced in a study of T cells after posttransplantation cyclophosphamide. Profiled with immunoSEQ multiplex PCR; TCRdb holds only in-frame clones, not every one. In the table there are about 52,000 clones, under 95% of which are singletons. Material: PBMCs. These receptors were obtained from a woman aged 25-40 years in good health and a related stem cell transplant donor. Each CDR3 is given with its conserved first and last residue. Fields, in order: J gene, D gene, V gene, clone size, CDR3 DNA, CDR3 protein. D genes are given only for firm matches. Size is stated for part of the rows, as once, few or many counts, or as a class when the clone is expanded.

TRBJ1-1 | . | TRBV7-8 | once | TGTGCCAGCAGCCTCTTGGCGGAGAACACTGAAGCTTTCTTT | CASSLLAENTEAFF
TRBJ2-7 | . | TRBV28 | . | TGTGCCAGCAGTTCCCCTCTCGAGCAGTACTTC | CASSSPLEQYF
TRBJ1-1 | . | TRBV7-2 | . | TGTGCCAGCAGCTCCTGGGGAGGGGCCCGCACTGAAGCTTTCTTT | CASSSWGGARTEAFF
TRBJ2-7 | . | TRBV27 | . | TGTGCCAGCAGAGCGTCCCTTTGGGACGAGCAGTACTTC | CASRASLWDEQYF
TRBJ2-3 | TRBD2 | TRBV5-1 | few | TGCGCCAGCAGCTCCGGACTAGCCGCCGGAGATACGCAGTATTTT | CASSSGLAAGDTQYF
TRBJ1-2 | . | TRBV25-1 | . | TGTGCCAGCAGGGACGAGGGCAGGATCAATGGCTACACCTTC | CASRDEGRINGYTF
TRBJ2-5 | TRBD2 | TRBV7-6 | . | TGTGCCAGCAGCCAGACTAGCGGGGTTCGTCAAGAGACCCAGTACTTC | CASSQTSGVRQETQYF
TRBJ2-2 | . | TRBV19 | . | TGTGCCAGTAGTATCTGGGGCCACGGGGAGCTGTTTTTT | CASSIWGHGELFF
TRBJ1-3 | . | TRBV25-1 | . | TGTGCCAGTACTTCTGGAAACACCATATATTTT | CASTSGNTIYF
TRBJ1-2 | . | TRBV11-2 | . | TGTGCCAGCAGCTTACTCTGGGGGACTTATGGCTACACCTTC | CASSLLWGTYGYTF
TRBJ1-2 | TRBD1 | TRBV6-7 | . | TGTGCCAGCAGTTACGGGACAGGGATAACTAACTATGGCTACACCTTC | CASSYGTGITNYGYTF
TRBJ1-6 | TRBD1 | TRBV6-5 | once | TGTGCCAGCAGTCCAGACAGGGCGGGCTCACCCCTCCACTTT | CASSPDRAGSPLHF
TRBJ2-1 | . | TRBV18 | . | TGTGCCAGCTCACCGACAGGTTCAAATGAGCAGTTCTTC | CASSPTGSNEQFF
TRBJ1-1 | TRBD1 | TRBV25-1 | . | TGTGCCAGCAGTGAATTTAAGGGGGCGACTGAAGCTTTCTTT | CASSEFKGATEAFF
TRBJ2-7 | . | TRBV5-1 | . | TGCGCCAGCAGCTTGACAGGGACCAGCTACGAGCAGTACTTC | CASSLTGTSYEQYF
TRBJ1-6 | TRBD1 | TRBV11-3 | . | TGTGCCAGCAGCTCATCCAGGGGGTATCATAATTCACCCCTCCACTTT | CASSSSRGYHNSPLHF
TRBJ1-2 | . | TRBV9 | . | TGTGCCAGCAGCGTAGAAACTGCTCCCTATGGCTACACCTTC | CASSVETAPYGYTF
TRBJ2-2 | TRBD2 | TRBV7-7 | . | TGTGCCAGCAGCTTGACTAGCGGGGCGGTGAACACCGGGGAGCTGTTTTTT | CASSLTSGAVNTGELFF
TRBJ1-1 | . | TRBV9 | . | TGTGCCAGCAGCGTACGTCAGGGGAACACTGAAGCTTTCTTT | CASSVRQGNTEAFF
TRBJ1-2 | TRBD1 | TRBV5-4 | . | TGTGCCAGCAGCCCGCGACAGGGTGAGGGCTACACCTTC | CASSPRQGEGYTF
TRBJ1-1 | . | TRBV5-6 | . | TGTGCCAGCAGCCTAGGAGGGCCGAACACTGAAGCTTTCTTT | CASSLGGPNTEAFF
TRBJ2-3 | TRBD1 | TRBV18 | . | TGTGCCAGCTCACCCCGACAGGGAAGTAGCACAGATACGCAGTATTTT | CASSPRQGSSTDTQYF
TRBJ2-7 | TRBD2 | TRBV25-1 | . | TGTGCCAGCAGTGAATATAGGGACGGGGGGGCTTACGAGCAGTACTTC | CASSEYRDGGAYEQYF
TRBJ2-3 | . | TRBV7-9 | . | TGTGCCAGCAGCTTGGTTCAGGGCACAGATACGCAGTATTTT | CASSLVQGTDTQYF
TRBJ1-3 | . | TRBV6-1 | . | TGTGCCAGCAGTGAGGGCGCTCCCTCTGGAAACACCATATATTTT | CASSEGAPSGNTIYF
TRBJ1-5 | . | TRBV6-6 | once | TGTGCCAGCAGTTACCCGGGAACTTTTGAGCCCCAGCATTTT | CASSYPGTFEPQHF
TRBJ1-2 | . | TRBV7-9 | . | TGTGCCAGCAGCTCACCCTCTCGGGCCAAGGGGCCCTATGGCTACACCTTC | CASSSPSRAKGPYGYTF
TRBJ1-1 | . | TRBV6-4 | . | TGTGCCAGCAGTGAAACCAGGAACACTGAAGCTTTCTTT | CASSETRNTEAFF